Reported below is one T cell receptor beta chain. Its antigen is still unknown. These data originate in a study of OX40 agonist ivuxolimab in advanced cancers. The study sampled blood at baseline, cycle 4 day 1, and cycle 7 day 1. Overall study results and limits: The study observed clonal expansion of CD4+ and CD8+ blood T cells by week 6 at 0.1 to 3.0 mg/kg. There were, on average, more expanded clones in CD8+ T cells than in CD4+. Partial responders treated at 0.1-3.0 mg/kg exhibited clonal expansion among the lowest measured.

Generated by immunoSEQ multiplex PCR, the TCRdb table keeps only in-frame clones and is missing some. The sample records about 150,000 clones, 94% being singletons. The CDR3 extends over 11 amino acids. In germline, CDR1 is SGHRS, CDR2 YFSETQ. The V and J ends lost 4 bases and 0 bases respectively, with 2 bases between them. The receptor was isolated from an adult with an advanced solid tumor such as melanoma, head and neck, liver or kidney cancer. Sequenced here: CD4+ or CD8+ T cells sorted from blood, sampled in a trial of the OX40 agonist ivuxolimab. This chain links TRBV5-1 with TRBJ2-7, with D unresolved. The CDR3 spells CASSPSYEQYF. In DNA, the CDR3 is TGCGCCAGCAGCCCCTCCTACGAGCAGTACTTC.